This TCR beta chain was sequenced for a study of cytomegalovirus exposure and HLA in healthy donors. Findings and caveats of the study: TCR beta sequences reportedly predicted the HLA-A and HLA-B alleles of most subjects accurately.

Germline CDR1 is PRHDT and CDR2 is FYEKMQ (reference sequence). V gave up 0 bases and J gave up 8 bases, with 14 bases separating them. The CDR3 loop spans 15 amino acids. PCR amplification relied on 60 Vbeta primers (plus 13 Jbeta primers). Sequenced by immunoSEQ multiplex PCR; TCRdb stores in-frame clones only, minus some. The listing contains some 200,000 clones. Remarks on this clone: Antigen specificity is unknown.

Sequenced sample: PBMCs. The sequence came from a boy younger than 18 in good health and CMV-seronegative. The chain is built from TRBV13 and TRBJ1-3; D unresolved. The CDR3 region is CASSLGPGSGDTIYF. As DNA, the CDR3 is TGTGCCAGCAGCTTAGGCCCCGGGTCCGGTGACACCATATATTTT. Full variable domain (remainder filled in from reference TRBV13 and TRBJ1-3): AAGVIQSPRHLIKEKRETATLKCYPIPRHDTVYWYQQGPGQDPQFLISFYEKMQSDKGSIPDRFSAQQFSDYHSELNMSSLELGDSALYFCASSLGPGSGDTIYFGEGSWLTVV.